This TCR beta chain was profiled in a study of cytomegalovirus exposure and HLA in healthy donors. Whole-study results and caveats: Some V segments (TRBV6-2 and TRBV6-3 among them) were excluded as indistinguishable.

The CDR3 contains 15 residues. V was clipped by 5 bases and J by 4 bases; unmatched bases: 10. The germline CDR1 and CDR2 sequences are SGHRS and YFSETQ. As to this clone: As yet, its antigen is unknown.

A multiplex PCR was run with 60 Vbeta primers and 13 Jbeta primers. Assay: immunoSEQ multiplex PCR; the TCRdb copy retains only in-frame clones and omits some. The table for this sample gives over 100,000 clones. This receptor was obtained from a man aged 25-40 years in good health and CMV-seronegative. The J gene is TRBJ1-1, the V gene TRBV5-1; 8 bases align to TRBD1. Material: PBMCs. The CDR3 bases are TGCGCCAGCAGTTTCTTCGGACAGGGCACCACTGAAGCTTTCTTT. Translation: CASSFFGQGTTEAFF.